The clone carrying this TCR beta chain occurred once. Its antigen is not known. This specimen belongs to a study of blood T cells in healthy people across ages. General observations from the study: Fewer expanded clones and more diversity marked long-lived versus aged donors.

Sample-barcoded 5' priming and a J-beta primer mix drove a second PCR of 7 to 11 cycles. TCRdb independently ran MiXCR on the 5' RACE reads; one entry per CDR3 protein. The sample lists approximately 2,000,000 distinct CDR3 sequences; more than 35% were seen once. The V and J ends lost 6 bases and 10 bases respectively, with 19 bases between them. Germline V gives CDR1 DFQATT, CDR2 SNEGSKA (reference sequence). This CDR3 contains 13 residues. The sequenced sample was blood. The source of this sequence is a human donor in good health. The chain uses TRBV20-1 and TRBJ2-1; weak D call: TRBD1 (7 bases). CDR3 sequence: CSALVQGRNEQFF. The CDR3 region has the DNA TGCAGTGCCCTTGTACAGGGGAGGAACGAGCAGTTCTTC.